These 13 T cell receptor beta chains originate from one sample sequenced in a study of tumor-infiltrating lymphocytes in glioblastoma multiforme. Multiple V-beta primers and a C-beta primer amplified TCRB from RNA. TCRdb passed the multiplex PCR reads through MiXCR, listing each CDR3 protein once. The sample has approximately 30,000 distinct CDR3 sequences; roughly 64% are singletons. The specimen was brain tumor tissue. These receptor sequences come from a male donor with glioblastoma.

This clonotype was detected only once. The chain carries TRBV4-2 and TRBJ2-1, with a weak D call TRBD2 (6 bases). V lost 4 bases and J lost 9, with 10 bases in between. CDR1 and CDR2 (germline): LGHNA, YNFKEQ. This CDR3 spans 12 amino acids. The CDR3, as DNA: TGTGCCAGCAGCCCGGACTACGGTGAGCAGTTCTTC. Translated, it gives CASSPDYGEQFF.

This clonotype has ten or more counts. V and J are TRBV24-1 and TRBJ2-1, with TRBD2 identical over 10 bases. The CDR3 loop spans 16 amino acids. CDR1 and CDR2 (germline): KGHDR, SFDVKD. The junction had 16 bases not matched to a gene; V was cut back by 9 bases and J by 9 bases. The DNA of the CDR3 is TGTGCCACCTCACGGCGGACAGCGGGAGGGCCGGGTGAGCAGTTCTTC. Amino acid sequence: CATSRRTAGGPGEQFF.

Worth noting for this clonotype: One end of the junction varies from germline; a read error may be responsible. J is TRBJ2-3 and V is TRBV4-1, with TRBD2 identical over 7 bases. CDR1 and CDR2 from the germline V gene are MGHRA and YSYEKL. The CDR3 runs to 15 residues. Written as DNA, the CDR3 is TGCGCCAGCAACCGGGGACTACAGAGCACTGATACGCAGTATTTT. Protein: CASNRGLQSTDTQYF.

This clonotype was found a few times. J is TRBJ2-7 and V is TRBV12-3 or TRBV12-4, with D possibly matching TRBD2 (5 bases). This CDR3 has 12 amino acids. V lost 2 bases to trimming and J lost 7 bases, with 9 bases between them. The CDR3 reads CASSLRRAEQYF. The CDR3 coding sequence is TGTGCCAGCAGTTTAAGGCGGGCAGAGCAGTACTTC.

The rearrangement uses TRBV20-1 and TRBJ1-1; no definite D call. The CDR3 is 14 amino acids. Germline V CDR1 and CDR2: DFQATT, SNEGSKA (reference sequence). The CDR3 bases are TGCGGTTCCCGTCCTCAAACCCGGAACACTGAAGCTTTCTTT. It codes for CGSRPQTRNTEAFF.

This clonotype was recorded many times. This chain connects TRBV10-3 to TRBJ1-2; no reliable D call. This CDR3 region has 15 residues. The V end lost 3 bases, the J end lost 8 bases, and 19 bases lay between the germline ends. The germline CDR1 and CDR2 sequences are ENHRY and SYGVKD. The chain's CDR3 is CAISENVSENRGYTF. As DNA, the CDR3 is TGTGCCATCAGTGAAAATGTCTCAGAAAATCGGGGCTACACCTTC.

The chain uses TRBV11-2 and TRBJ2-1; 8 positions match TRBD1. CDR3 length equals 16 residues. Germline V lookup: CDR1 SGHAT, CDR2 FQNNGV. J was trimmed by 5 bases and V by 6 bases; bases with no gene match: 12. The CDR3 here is CASRSGQGAQNNEQFF. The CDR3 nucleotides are TGTGCCAGCAGGTCCGGGCAGGGGGCACAAAACAATGAGCAGTTCTTC.

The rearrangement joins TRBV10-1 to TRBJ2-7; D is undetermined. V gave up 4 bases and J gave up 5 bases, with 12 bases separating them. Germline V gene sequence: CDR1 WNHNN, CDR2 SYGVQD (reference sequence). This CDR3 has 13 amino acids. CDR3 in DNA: TGCGCCAGCAGTGTCACCTGGCGCGACGAGCAGTACTTC. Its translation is CASSVTWRDEQYF.

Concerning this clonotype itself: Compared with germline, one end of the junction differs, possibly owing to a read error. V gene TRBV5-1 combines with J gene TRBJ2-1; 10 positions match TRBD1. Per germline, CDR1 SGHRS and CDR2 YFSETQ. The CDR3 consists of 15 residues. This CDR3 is CAGNSGTGAYSEQFF. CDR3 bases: TGCGCCGGCAACTCCGGGACAGGGGCCTACAGTGAGCAGTTCTTC.

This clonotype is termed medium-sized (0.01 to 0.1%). DNA for the CDR3: TGTGCCAGTACGACTAGCGGCAACACAGATACGCAGTATTTT. It encodes CASTTSGNTDTQYF. The V call is TRBV6-1, the J call TRBJ2-3; 9 nucleotides agree with TRBD2. Germline loops: CDR1 MNHNS, CDR2 SASEGT. The V and J ends lost 9 bases and 2 bases, in that order; junction bases with no gene match: 6. The CDR3 runs to 14 residues.

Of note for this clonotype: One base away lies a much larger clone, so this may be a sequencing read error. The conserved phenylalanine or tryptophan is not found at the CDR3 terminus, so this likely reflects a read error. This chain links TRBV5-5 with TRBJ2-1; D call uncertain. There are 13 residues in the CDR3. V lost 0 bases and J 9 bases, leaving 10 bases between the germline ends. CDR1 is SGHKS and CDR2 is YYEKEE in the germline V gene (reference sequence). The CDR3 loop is CASSLVPETEQFY. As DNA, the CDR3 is TGTGCCAGCAGCTTGGTCCCGGAGACTGAGCAGTTCTAC.

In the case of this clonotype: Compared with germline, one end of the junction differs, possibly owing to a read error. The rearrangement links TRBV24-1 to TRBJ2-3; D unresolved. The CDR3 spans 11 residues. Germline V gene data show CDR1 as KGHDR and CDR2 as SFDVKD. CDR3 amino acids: CVTSKSDTQYF. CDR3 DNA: TGTGTCACCAGTAAGAGTGATACGCAGTATTTT.

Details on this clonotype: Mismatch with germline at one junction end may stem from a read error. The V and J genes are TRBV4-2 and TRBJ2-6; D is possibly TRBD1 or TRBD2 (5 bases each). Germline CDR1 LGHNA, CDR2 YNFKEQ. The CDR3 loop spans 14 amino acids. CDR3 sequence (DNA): TGTGTCAGCACCCGATCGGACGGGGCTAACGTCCTGACTTTC. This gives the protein CVSTRSDGANVLTF.